This TCR beta chain was recovered during a study of T cells in Graves' hyperthyroidism and ophthalmopathy. Study results and caveats: Most thyroid clonotypes expanded above 0.001 appeared in blood too. The model forecast ophthalmopathy, anticipating it by a median approximately 6 months before onset. From stable hyperthyroidism, ophthalmopathy was separated by a 13 V-J model.

This clonotype was picked up many times. Its antigen is not known. The CDR3 contains 16 residues. After removal of 5 bases from V and 1 base from J, the junction contained 10 bases not matched to a gene. Looked up from germline, CDR1 is SGHTA and CDR2 is FQGNSA. Regions amplified from RNA transcripts were the TCR beta CDR3 regions. TCR CDR3 regions were first amplified by RT-PCR with HTBI primers. TCRdb independently ran MiXCR on the multiplex PCR reads; one entry per CDR3 protein. The sample yields hundreds of thousands of distinct CDR3 sequences, approximately 15% seen once. V usage is TRBV7-2 and J usage is TRBJ2-5; 7 bases align to TRBD1. Sequencing was done on a sample of blood. The source is a woman between 18 and 29 years old with Graves' hyperthyroidism. CDR3 sequence: CASSGRTGASQETQYF. The CDR3 bases are TGTGCCAGCAGCGGAAGGACAGGAGCGAGCCAAGAGACCCAGTACTTC.